Described below is a single TCR beta chain sequence and its context. The CDR3 spans 14 residues. Trimming removed 3 bases from V and 7 bases from J; junction bases left unmatched: 3. Germline V gene data show CDR1 as SNHLY and CDR2 as FYNNEI. This sample stems from a study of cytomegalovirus exposure and HLA in healthy donors. PCR involved 60 Vbeta and 13 Jbeta primers. Sequencing used immunoSEQ multiplex PCR; TCRdb keeps in-frame clones, though not all of them. Here the sample spans roughly 250,000 clones, roughly 80% being singletons. The receptor was derived from a girl aged 2-9 years in good health and CMV-seronegative. The sample was PBMCs. The chain employs TRBV2 and TRBJ2-1; 10 nucleotides align to TRBD2. CDR3 bases: TGTGCCAGCAGTGATGGACTAGCGGCGAATGAGCAGTTCTTC. The encoded protein is CASSDGLAANEQFF. Complete variable domain (other parts from reference TRBV2 and TRBJ2-1): EPEVTQTPSHQVTQMGQEVILRCVPISNHLYFYWYRQILGQKVEFLVSFYNNEISEKSEIFDDQFSVERPDGSNFTLKIRSTKLEDSAMYFCASSDGLAANEQFFGPGTRLTVL.